These 10 T cell receptor beta chains came from one sample sequenced in a study of blood T cell repertoires in COVID-19. Here immunoSEQ multiplex PCR was the method, and the copy in TCRdb shows in-frame clones only, minus some. The sample shows roughly 100,000 clones, 84% of them seen only once. Sequencing was performed on peripheral blood. The receptors stem from a human donor in a cohort sampled during active COVID-19.

This clone was counted once. V is TRBV25-1 and J is TRBJ2-3; D is perhaps TRBD2 (5 bases). Trimming removed 3 bases from V and 2 bases from J, with 9 bases in between. Germline CDR1 is MGHDK and CDR2 is SYGVNS. This CDR3 region has 14 residues. The CDR3 sequence is CASSEPGNTDTQYF. The CDR3 region has the DNA TGTGCCAGCAGTGAGCCGGGGAACACAGATACGCAGTATTTT. Full variable domain (missing parts from reference TRBV25-1 and TRBJ2-3): EADIYQTPRYLVIGTGKKITLECSQTMGHDKMYWYQQDPGMELHLIHYSYGVNSTEKGDLSSESTVSRIRTEHFPLTLESARPSHTSQYLCASSEPGNTDTQYFGPGTRLTVL.

Here the CDR3 reads CASSDPGLGNQPQHF. The CDR3, as DNA: TGTGCCAGCAGTGACCCAGGGTTAGGCAATCAGCCCCAGCATTTT. The chain couples TRBV6-1 to TRBJ1-5; D possibly corresponds to TRBD1 (5 bases). With 3 bases removed from V and 2 bases from J, the gap between germline ends came to 11 bases. Germline lookup yields CDR1 MNHNS and CDR2 SASEGT. The CDR3 contains 15 residues.

This CDR3 is CASSPGGADTEAFF. CDR3 sequence (DNA): TGCGCCAGCAGCCCAGGGGGCGCGGACACTGAAGCTTTCTTT. V gene TRBV5-1 combines with J gene TRBJ1-1, with 8 bases that match TRBD1. This CDR3 contains 14 residues. The V segment lost 4 bases and the J segment 3 bases; nucleotides outside the gene matches: 5. CDR1 and CDR2 (germline): SGHRS, YFSETQ.

The CDR3 nucleotides are TGTGCCAGCAGCTTAGCGCCCCAGGGGGGAAATGAAAAACTGTTTTTT. This codes for CASSLAPQGGNEKLFF. The gene calls are TRBV7-8 and TRBJ1-4, with 7 bases that match TRBD1. The CDR3 is 16 residues long. Trimming cost V 0 bases and J 5 bases; bases outside gene matches: 6. In germline, CDR1 is SGHVS, CDR2 FQNEAQ.

The chain is built from TRBV7-2 and TRBJ1-2; D might be TRBD1 (6 bases). Per the germline V gene, CDR1 is SGHTA and CDR2 is FQGNSA. CDR3 size: 16 residues. V lost 3 bases and J lost 6, with 20 bases in between. CDR3 sequence reads: CASSLPQGNGIHGYTF. The CDR3 DNA follows: TGTGCCAGCAGCTTGCCACAGGGTAACGGGATTCATGGCTACACCTTC.

The gene calls are TRBV3-1 (or the pseudogene TRBV3-2) and TRBJ1-1, with D uncertain. Germline V gene lookup returns CDR1 LGHDT and CDR2 YNNKEL (reference sequence). The ends were cut back, 4 bases at V and 7 bases at J, with 10 bases in the middle. This CDR3 has 12 amino acids. The CDR3 protein is CASSLDEGEAFF. In DNA, the CDR3 is TGTGCCAGCAGCCTCGATGAGGGTGAAGCTTTCTTT.

The chain joins TRBV5-1 to TRBJ2-1, with 9 bases that match TRBD2. This CDR3 is built from 15 residues. In germline, CDR1 is SGHRS, CDR2 YFSETQ. After removal of 0 bases from V and 9 bases from J, the junction contained 7 bases not matched to a gene. The CDR3 reads CASSLGGGGALEQFF. Here the CDR3 DNA reads TGCGCCAGCAGCTTGGGTGGCGGGGGGGCCCTTGAGCAGTTCTTC.

This chain connects TRBV2 to TRBJ1-1, with 8 bases matching TRBD1. Germline CDR1 SNHLY, CDR2 FYNNEI. The V segment lost 5 bases and the J segment 4 bases; nucleotides outside the gene matches: 9. This CDR3 region has 15 residues. CDR3 sequence reads: CASSKLDREGTEAFF. The DNA of the CDR3 is TGTGCCAGCAGTAAGTTGGACAGGGAGGGCACTGAAGCTTTCTTT. The full variable domain, rest sourced from reference TRBV2 and TRBJ1-1, is EPEVTQTPSHQVTQMGQEVILRCVPISNHLYFYWYRQILGQKVEFLVSFYNNEISEKSEIFDDQFSVERPDGSNFTLKIRSTKLEDSAMYFCASSKLDREGTEAFFGQGTRLTVV.

J is TRBJ2-4 and V is TRBV5-1; 8 bases line up with TRBD1. V dropped 3 bases and J dropped 8; count of bases not matched to a gene: 4. This CDR3 has 13 amino acids. The germline CDR1 and CDR2 sequences are SGHRS and YFSETQ. In DNA form, the CDR3 reads TGCGCCAGCAGCTCCCGGGACAGGCACATTCAGTACTTC. This gives the protein CASSSRDRHIQYF.

The V and J genes are TRBV11-3 and TRBJ1-6, with D unresolved. CDR1 SGHNT and CDR2 YENEEA come from the germline V gene. Trimming pared 0 bases from V and 0 bases from J, leaving 9 bases between. The CDR3 is 17 amino acids. The CDR3 nucleotides are TGTGCCAGCAGCTTAGATAGCGTGAGCTCCTATAATTCACCCCTCCACTTT. It specifies CASSLDSVSSYNSPLHF.